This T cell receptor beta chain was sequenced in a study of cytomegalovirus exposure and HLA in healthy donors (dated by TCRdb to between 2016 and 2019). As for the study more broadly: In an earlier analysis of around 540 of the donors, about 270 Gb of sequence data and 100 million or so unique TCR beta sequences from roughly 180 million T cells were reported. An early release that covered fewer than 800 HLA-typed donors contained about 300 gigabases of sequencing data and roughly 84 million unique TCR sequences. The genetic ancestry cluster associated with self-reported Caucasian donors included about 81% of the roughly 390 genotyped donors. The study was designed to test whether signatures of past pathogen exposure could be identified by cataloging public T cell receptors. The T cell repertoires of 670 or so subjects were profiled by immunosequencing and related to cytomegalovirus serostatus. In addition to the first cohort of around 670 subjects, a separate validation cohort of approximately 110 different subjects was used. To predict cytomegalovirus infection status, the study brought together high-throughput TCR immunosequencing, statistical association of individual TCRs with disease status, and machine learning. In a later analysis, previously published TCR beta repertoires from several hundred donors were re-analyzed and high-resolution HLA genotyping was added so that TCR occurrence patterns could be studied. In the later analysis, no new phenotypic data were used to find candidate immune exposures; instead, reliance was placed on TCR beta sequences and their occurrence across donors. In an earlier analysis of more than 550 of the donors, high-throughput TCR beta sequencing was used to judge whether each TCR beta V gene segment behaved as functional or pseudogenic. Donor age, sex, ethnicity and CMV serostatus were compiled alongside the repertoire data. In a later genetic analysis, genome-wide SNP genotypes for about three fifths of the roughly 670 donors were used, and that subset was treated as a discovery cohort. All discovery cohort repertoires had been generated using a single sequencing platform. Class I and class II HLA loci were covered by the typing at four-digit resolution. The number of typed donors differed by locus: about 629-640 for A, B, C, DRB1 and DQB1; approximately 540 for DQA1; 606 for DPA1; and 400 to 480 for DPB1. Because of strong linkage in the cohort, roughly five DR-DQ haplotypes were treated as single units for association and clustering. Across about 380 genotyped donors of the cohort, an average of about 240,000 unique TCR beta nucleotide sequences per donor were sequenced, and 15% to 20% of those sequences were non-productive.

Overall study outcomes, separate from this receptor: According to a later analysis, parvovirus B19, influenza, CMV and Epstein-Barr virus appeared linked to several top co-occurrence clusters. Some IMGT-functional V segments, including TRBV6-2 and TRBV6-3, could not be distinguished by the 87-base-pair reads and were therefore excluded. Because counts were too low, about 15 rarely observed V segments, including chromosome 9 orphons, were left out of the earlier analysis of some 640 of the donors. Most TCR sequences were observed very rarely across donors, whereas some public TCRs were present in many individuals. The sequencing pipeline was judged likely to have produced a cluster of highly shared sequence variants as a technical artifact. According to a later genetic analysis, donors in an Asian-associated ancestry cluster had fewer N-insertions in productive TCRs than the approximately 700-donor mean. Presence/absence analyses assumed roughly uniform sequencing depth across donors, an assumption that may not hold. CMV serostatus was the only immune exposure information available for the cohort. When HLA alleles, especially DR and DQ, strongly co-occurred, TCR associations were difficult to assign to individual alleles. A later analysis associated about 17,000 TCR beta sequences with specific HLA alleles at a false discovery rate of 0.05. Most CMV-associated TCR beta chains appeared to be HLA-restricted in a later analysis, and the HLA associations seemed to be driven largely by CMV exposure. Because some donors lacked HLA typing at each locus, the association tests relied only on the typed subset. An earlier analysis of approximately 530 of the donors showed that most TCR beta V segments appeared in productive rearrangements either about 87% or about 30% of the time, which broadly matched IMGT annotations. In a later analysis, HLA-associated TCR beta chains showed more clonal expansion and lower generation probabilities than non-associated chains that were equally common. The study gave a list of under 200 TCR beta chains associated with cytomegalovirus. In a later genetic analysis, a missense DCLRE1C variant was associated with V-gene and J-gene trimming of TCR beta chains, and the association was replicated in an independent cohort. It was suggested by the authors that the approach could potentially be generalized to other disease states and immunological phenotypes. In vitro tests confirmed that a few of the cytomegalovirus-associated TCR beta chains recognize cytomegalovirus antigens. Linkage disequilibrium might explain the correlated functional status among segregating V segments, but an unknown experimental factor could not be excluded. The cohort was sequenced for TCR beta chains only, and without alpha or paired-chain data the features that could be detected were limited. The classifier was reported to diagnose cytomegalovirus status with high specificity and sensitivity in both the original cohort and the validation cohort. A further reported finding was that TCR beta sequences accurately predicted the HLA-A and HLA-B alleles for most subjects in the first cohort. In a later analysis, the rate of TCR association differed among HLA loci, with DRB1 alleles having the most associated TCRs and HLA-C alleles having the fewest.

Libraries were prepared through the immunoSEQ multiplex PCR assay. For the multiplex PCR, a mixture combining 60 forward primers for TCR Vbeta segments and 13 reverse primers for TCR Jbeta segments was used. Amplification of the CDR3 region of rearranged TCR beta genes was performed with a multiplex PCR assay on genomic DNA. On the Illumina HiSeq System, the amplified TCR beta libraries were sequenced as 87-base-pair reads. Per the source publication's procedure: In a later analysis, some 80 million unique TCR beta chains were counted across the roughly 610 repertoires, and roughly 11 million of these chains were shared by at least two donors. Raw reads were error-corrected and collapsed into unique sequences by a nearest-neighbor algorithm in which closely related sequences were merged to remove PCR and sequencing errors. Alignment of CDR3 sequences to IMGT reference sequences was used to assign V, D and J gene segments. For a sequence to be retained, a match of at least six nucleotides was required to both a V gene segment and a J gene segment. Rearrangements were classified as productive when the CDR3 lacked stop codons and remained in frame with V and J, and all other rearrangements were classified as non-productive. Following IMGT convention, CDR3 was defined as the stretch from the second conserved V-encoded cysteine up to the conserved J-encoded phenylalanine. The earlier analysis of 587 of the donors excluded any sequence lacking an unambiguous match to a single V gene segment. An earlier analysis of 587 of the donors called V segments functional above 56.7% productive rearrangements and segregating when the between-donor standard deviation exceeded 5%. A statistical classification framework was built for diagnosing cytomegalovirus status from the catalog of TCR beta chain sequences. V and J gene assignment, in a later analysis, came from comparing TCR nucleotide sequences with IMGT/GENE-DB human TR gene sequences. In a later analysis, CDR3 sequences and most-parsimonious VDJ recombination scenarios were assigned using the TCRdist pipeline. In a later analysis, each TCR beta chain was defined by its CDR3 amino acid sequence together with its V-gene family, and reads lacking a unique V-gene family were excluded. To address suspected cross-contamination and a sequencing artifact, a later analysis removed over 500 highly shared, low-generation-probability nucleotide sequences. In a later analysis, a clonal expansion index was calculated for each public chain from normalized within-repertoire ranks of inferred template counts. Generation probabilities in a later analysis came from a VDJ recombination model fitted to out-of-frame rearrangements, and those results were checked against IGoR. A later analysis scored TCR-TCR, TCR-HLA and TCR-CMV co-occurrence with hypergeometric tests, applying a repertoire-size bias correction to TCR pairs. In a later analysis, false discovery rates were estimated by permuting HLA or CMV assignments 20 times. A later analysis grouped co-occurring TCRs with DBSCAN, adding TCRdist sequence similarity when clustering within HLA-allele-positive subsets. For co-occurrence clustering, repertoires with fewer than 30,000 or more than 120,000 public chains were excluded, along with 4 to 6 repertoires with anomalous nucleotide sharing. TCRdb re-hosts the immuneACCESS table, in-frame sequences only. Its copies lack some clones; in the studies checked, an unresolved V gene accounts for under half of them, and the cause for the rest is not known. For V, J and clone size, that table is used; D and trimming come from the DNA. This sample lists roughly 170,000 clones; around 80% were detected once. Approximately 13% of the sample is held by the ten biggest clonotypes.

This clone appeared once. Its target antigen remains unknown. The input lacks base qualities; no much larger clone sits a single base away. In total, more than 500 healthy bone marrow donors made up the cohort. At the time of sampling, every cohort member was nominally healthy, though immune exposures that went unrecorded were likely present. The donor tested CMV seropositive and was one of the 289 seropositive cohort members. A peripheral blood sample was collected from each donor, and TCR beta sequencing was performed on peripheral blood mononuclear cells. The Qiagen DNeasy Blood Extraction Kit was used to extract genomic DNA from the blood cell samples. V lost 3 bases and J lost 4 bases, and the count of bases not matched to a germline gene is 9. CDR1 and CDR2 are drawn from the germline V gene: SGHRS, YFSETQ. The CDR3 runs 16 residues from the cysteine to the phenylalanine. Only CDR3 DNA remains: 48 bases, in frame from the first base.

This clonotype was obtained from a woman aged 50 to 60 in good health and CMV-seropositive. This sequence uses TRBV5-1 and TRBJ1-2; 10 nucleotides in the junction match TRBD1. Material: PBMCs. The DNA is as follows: TGCGCCAGCAGCTGGAGACAGGGGGCGCCGGGCTATGGCTACACCTTC. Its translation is CASSWRQGAPGYGYTF.